The 20 T cell receptor beta chains below come from one sample, sequenced in a study of identical twins' blood T cells (dated by TCRdb to the early 2010s). The library was prepared using 5' RACE. TCRdb shows the sequencer as Illumina Genome Analyzer IIx. In TCRdb, the public reads were trimmed at Q25 with fastp and aligned with MiXCR, with productive beta chains retained. Each entry is one CDR3 protein sequence, shown with its most common DNA and genes. Present in this sample are fewer than 450,000 distinct CDR3 sequences, 25% to 35% of which were seen just once. The ten largest clones take up about 6% of the sample. Sequencing used PBMCs. These TCRs come from a woman between 18 and 49 years old in good health.

This clonotype showed up just a few times. The V and J genes are TRBV27 and TRBJ1-2; possibly TRBD1 for D (5 bases). V lost 6 bases and J lost 7, with 18 bases in between. CDR1 MNHEY and CDR2 SMNVEV come from the germline V gene (reference sequence). The CDR3 runs to 14 residues. CDR3 sequence reads: CASRPGGWESGYTF. For the CDR3, the DNA is TGTGCCAGCAGACCGGGGGGTTGGGAATCTGGCTACACCTTC.

This sequence joins TRBV18 and TRBJ2-1, with D uncertain. V gave up 2 bases and J gave up 0 bases, with 8 bases separating them. Per germline, CDR1 KGHSH and CDR2 LQKENI. The CDR3 runs to 15 residues. The CDR3 nucleotides read TGTGCCAGCTCACCAGACCTCGGCTCCTACAATGAGCAGTTCTTC. Its translation is CASSPDLGSYNEQFF.

This clonotype was seen more than once but under ten times. The chain is built from TRBV6-6 and TRBJ1-1, with D maybe TRBD1 (6 bases). The germline V gene has CDR1 MNHNY and CDR2 SVGAGI (reference sequence). CDR3 size: 16 residues. Trimming took 2 bases from V and 5 from J, leaving 18 bases between them. The CDR3 spells CASSYPGQSKGTEAFF. For the CDR3, the DNA is TGTGCCAGCAGTTACCCCGGACAGTCGAAGGGGACTGAAGCTTTCTTT.

This chain connects TRBV2 to TRBJ1-2, with D maybe TRBD1 (5 bases). Germline-derived CDR1 and CDR2 are SNHLY and FYNNEI. Trimming removed 11 bases at V and 4 bases at J, with 17 bases between. The CDR3 is 13 residues long. The CDR3 nucleotides read TGTGCCGGGGCCCCCGGCCCTAGCTATGGCTACACCTTC. This translates into CAGAPGPSYGYTF.

This clonotype has just a few counts. The V and J genes are TRBV20-1 and TRBJ1-3; no clear D gene. The germline V gene has CDR1 DFQATT and CDR2 SNEGSKA (reference sequence). Trimming removed 6 bases at V and 1 base at J, with 16 bases between. This CDR3 is built from 15 residues. CDR3 nucleotides: TGCAGTGCCTCCCCCGTGGAGGTGTCTGGAAACACCATATATTTT. Translated: CSASPVEVSGNTIYF.

This clonotype was observed a few times. This sequence joins TRBV2 and TRBJ2-7; D ambiguous. CDR3 length: 11 residues. Trimming removed 5 bases from V and 6 bases from J, with 8 bases in between. The germline CDR1 and CDR2 sequences are SNHLY and FYNNEI. This CDR3 is CASSQVSEQYF. In DNA form, the CDR3 reads TGTGCCAGCAGTCAAGTCTCCGAGCAGTACTTC.

For the CDR3, the DNA is TGCAGTGCTAGGCTCCCCAACGCCAGGTTGAACACTGAAGCTTTCTTT. Encoded protein: CSARLPNARLNTEAFF. The chain carries TRBV20-1 and TRBJ1-1; no clear D gene. The V gene lost 3 bases and the J gene lost 0 bases, with 17 bases spanning the gap. This CDR3 spans 16 amino acids. Per germline, CDR1 DFQATT and CDR2 SNEGSKA (reference sequence).

This clonotype showed up just a few times. V is TRBV20-1 and J is TRBJ1-4; D remains unclear. The V gene's germline CDR1 is DFQATT and CDR2 SNEGSKA (reference sequence). Trimming stripped 6 bases from V and 0 bases from J, with 14 bases between. There are 15 residues in the CDR3. The CDR3 DNA follows: TGCAGTGCCCAGCGTACGGCTGCAACTAATGAAAAACTGTTTTTT. Its protein is CSAQRTAATNEKLFF.

The genes are TRBV3-1 and TRBJ2-2; a possible D gene is TRBD1 (5 bases). V shed 10 bases and J shed 6 bases, with 15 bases lying between them. Looked up from germline, CDR1 is LGHDT and CDR2 is YNNKEL (reference sequence). The CDR3 has 13 residues. In nucleotides, the CDR3 is TGTGCCACTACCCCAGGGTATCCCGGGGAGCTGTTTTTT. This sequence encodes CATTPGYPGELFF. The whole variable domain, remainder taken from reference TRBV3-1 and TRBJ2-2, is DTAVSQTPKYLVTQMGNDKSIKCEQNLGHDTMYWYKQDSKKFLKIMFSYNNKELIINETVPNRFSPKSPDKAHLNLHINSLELGDSAVYFCATTPGYPGELFFGEGSRLTVL.

The chain uses TRBV10-3 and TRBJ1-2; 9 bases match TRBD1. The CDR3 extends over 16 amino acids. V shed 0 bases, J shed 8 bases, and the junction held 10 bases outside the gene matches. Germline assignment: CDR1 ENHRY and CDR2 SYGVKD. CDR3 coding DNA: TGTGCCATCAGTGAGTCGACTCCGACAGGGGGTATAGGCTACACCTTC. Translating gives CAISESTPTGGIGYTF.

The chain uses TRBV20-1 and TRBJ2-1; TRBD2 agrees at 11 bases. The CDR3 is 15 residues long. V shed 5 bases and J 2 bases; nucleotides not matched to a gene: 5. The germline gives CDR1 DFQATT, CDR2 SNEGSKA (reference sequence). The CDR3 DNA is TGCAGTGCTGCACTAGCGGGAGACCCCTACAATGAGCAGTTCTTC. Its translation: CSAALAGDPYNEQFF.

The V gene is TRBV20-1, the J gene TRBJ2-3; TRBD1 aligns across 7 bases. V was pared by 4 bases and J by 1 base, with 5 bases of the junction left unmatched. This CDR3 contains 14 residues. Germline V gene lookup returns CDR1 DFQATT and CDR2 SNEGSKA (reference sequence). In nucleotides, the CDR3 is TGCAGTGCTATGAGGGGGCCCGGCACAGATACGCAGTATTTT. Its translation is CSAMRGPGTDTQYF.

The chain carries TRBV7-8 and TRBJ2-5; tentative D call: TRBD2 (6 bases). The CDR3 consists of 14 residues. The V gene lost 5 bases and the J gene lost 5 bases, with 15 bases spanning the gap. The germline V gene encodes CDR1 SGHVS and CDR2 FQNEAQ. CDR3 nucleotide sequence: TGTGCCAGCAGCCACGCGGGACCTGGGGAGACCCAGTACTTC. This translates into CASSHAGPGETQYF. Looking up the rest from reference TRBV7-8 and TRBJ2-5 gives the full variable domain: GAGVSQSPRYKVAKRGQDVALRCDPISGHVSLFWYQQALGQGPEFLTYFQNEAQLDKSGLPSDRFFAERPEGSVSTLKIQRTQQEDSAVYLCASSHAGPGETQYFGPGTRLLVL.

This clonotype came up a few times. This chain uses TRBV29-1 with TRBJ2-1; TRBD2 aligns across 8 bases. V shed 2 bases and J 4 bases; nucleotides not matched to a gene: 10. The CDR3 length is 16 residues. The germline V gene encodes CDR1 SQVTM and CDR2 ANQGSEA. Written as DNA, the CDR3 is TGCAGCGTTGAATGGGCTATAGCGGGAAGTTACAATGAGCAGTTCTTC. This translates into CSVEWAIAGSYNEQFF.

The rearrangement uses TRBV6-4 and TRBJ2-1; TRBD1 might be the D (6 bases). This CDR3 is built from 14 residues. V was trimmed by 6 bases and J by 2 bases, leaving 11 bases between them. Germline-derived CDR1 and CDR2 are MRHNA and SNTAGT. CDR3 coding DNA: TGTGCCAGCAGCCCAGGGGACACCTACAATGAGCAGTTCTTC. Translation gives CASSPGDTYNEQFF.

This clonotype was found a few times. The chain has TRBV19 and TRBJ1-1, with 10 bases aligning to TRBD1. Germline V gene lookup returns CDR1 LNHDA and CDR2 SQIVND (reference sequence). The junction had 6 bases not matched to a gene; V was cut back by 4 bases and J by 10 bases. The CDR3 is made up of 13 amino acids. CDR3 protein: CASSKRDRGRAFF. The CDR3 DNA reads TGTGCCAGTAGTAAGCGGGACAGGGGACGAGCTTTCTTT.

V gene TRBV20-1 combines with J gene TRBJ1-1; a possible D gene is TRBD1 (5 bases). In germline, CDR1 is DFQATT, CDR2 SNEGSKA (reference sequence). This CDR3 region has 15 residues. V was cut by 0 bases and J by 5 bases, with 16 bases left in between. The CDR3 here is CSARDLGGVGTEAFF. DNA for the CDR3: TGCAGTGCTAGAGACCTGGGGGGGGTTGGGACTGAAGCTTTCTTT.

This chain connects TRBV5-1 to TRBJ2-7, with no clear D. Germline CDR1 and CDR2: SGHRS and YFSETQ. V was clipped by 7 bases and J by 1 base, with 12 bases between them. CDR3 length: 13 amino acids. CDR3 in DNA: TGCGCCAGCGGGTGGTCCTTTTCCTACGAGCAGTACTTC. Its translation: CASGWSFSYEQYF. Variable domain in full (rest from reference TRBV5-1 and TRBJ2-7): KAGVTQTPRYLIKTRGQQVTLSCSPISGHRSVSWYQQTPGQGLQFLFEYFSETQRNKGNFPGRFSGRQFSNSRSEMNVSTLELGDSALYLCASGWSFSYEQYFGPGTRLTVT.

The chain links TRBV3-1 to TRBJ2-1, with D possibly TRBD2 on 5 matching bases. CDR1 LGHDT and CDR2 YNNKEL come from the germline V gene (reference sequence). V lost 3 bases and J lost 10, with 10 bases in between. The CDR3 is 12 amino acids. CDR3 loop: CASSQDWVEQFF. In DNA form, the CDR3 reads TGTGCCAGCAGCCAGGACTGGGTCGAGCAGTTCTTC.

This clonotype was detected a few times. V usage is TRBV2 and J usage is TRBJ2-4, with D maybe TRBD2 (5 bases). V lost 11 bases to trimming and J lost 1 base, with 15 bases between them. The CDR3 runs 14 residues. CDR1 and CDR2 (germline): SNHLY, FYNNEI. The CDR3, as DNA: TGTGCCTGCAAAGGGAGAAGGGCCAAAAACATTCAGTACTTC. Translated: CACKGRRAKNIQYF.